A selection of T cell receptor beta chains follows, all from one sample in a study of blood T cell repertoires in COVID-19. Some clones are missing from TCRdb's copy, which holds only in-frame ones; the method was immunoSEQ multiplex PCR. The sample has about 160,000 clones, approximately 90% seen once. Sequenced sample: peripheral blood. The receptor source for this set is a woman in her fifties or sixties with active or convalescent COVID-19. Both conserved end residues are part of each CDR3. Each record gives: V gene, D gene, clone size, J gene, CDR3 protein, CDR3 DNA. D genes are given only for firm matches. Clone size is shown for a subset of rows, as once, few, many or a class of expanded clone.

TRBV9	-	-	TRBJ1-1	CASSVGIENTEAFF	TGTGCCAGCAGCGTAGGAATAGAGAACACTGAAGCTTTCTTT
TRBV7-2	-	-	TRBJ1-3	CASSPFHSGNTIYF	TGTGCCAGCAGCCCATTCCACTCTGGAAACACCATATATTTT
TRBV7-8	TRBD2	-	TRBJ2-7	CASGEGSSYEQYF	TGTGCCAGCGGGGAGGGCAGCTCCTACGAGCAGTACTTC
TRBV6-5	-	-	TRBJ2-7	CASSLQGYEQYF	TGTGCCAGCAGTTTACAGGGCTACGAGCAGTACTTC
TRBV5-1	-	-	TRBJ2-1	CASSLGQAYNEQFF	TGCGCCAGCAGCTTGGGACAGGCGTACAATGAGCAGTTCTTC
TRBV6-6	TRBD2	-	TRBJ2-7	CASSWRGAFDEQYF	TGTGCCAGCAGTTGGCGGGGGGCCTTCGACGAGCAGTACTTC
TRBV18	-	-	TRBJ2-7	CASSPRSAAWEEQYF	TGTGCCAGCTCACCAAGGTCCGCCGCTTGGGAGGAGCAGTACTTC
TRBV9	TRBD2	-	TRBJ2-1	CASSPTTSGGSGEQFF	TGTGCCAGCAGCCCGACGACTAGCGGGGGCTCTGGTGAGCAGTTCTTC
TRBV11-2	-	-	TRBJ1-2	CASSVRDTTNYGYTF	TGTGCCAGCAGCGTCCGGGACACAACTAACTATGGCTACACCTTC
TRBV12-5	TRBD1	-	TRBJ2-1	CASGLGPDRGNEQFF	TGTGCTAGTGGTTTGGGACCGGACAGGGGGAATGAGCAGTTCTTC
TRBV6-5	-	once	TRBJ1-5	CASRESGGLQPQHF	TGTGCCAGCAGGGAGTCGGGTGGCCTTCAGCCCCAGCATTTT
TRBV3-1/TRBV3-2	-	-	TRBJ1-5	CASSQEQRPSNQPQHF	TGTGCCAGCAGCCAAGAACAACGTCCTAGCAATCAGCCCCAGCATTTT
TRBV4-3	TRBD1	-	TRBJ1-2	CASSQDFPERQGALGYTF	TGCGCCAGCAGCCAAGATTTCCCGGAAAGGCAGGGGGCGCTGGGCTACACCTTC
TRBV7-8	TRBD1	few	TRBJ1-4	CASSLYRTGRGNEKLFF	TGTGCCAGCAGCTTATATAGGACAGGACGGGGTAATGAAAAACTGTTTTTT
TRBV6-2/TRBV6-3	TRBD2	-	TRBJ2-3	CASSQGLAGGPSTDTQYF	TGTGCCAGCAGCCAAGGACTAGCGGGGGGACCTAGCACAGATACGCAGTATTTT
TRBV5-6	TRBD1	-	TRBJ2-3	CASSLGDRGFPDTQYF	TGTGCCAGCAGCTTGGGGGACAGGGGATTCCCAGATACGCAGTATTTT
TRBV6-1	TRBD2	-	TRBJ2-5	CASSATGIGRAGGPGETQYF	TGTGCCAGCAGTGCAACCGGGATCGGGCGAGCGGGGGGGCCGGGAGAGACCCAGTACTTC
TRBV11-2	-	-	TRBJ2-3	CASSLGGIPTDTQYF	TGTGCCAGCAGCTTAGGGGGCATCCCCACAGATACGCAGTATTTT
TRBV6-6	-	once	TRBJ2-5	CASSHSEVLATQYF	TGTGCCAGCAGTCACTCGGAAGTTTTAGCGACCCAGTACTTC
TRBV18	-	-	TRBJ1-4	CASSLGEAATNEKLFF	TGTGCCAGCTCACTAGGCGAGGCAGCAACTAATGAAAAACTGTTTTTT
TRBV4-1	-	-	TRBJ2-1	CASSQGAAQHYNEQFF	TGCGCCAGCAGCCAAGGGGCCGCACAGCATTACAATGAGCAGTTCTTC
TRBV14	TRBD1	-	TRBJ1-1	CASSPRQGNTEAFF	TGTGCCAGCAGCCCTCGACAGGGGAACACTGAAGCTTTCTTT
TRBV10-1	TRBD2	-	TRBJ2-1	CASSGPGLPDGNEQFF	TGCGCCAGCAGTGGGCCGGGACTACCTGACGGGAATGAGCAGTTCTTC
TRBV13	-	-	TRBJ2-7	CASSRNTDYEQYF	TGTGCCAGCAGCCGTAACACCGACTACGAGCAGTACTTC
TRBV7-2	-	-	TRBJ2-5	CASSSLPRQDGTQYF	TGTGCCAGCAGCTCCCTTCCGCGGCAAGACGGGACCCAGTACTTC
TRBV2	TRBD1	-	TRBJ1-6	CASTGQANSPLHF	TGTGCCTCGACGGGACAGGCCAATTCACCCCTCCACTTT